Reported below is one T cell receptor beta chain. V lost 0 bases to trimming and J lost 4 bases; unmatched junction nucleotides: 8. This CDR3 spans 16 amino acids. From germline, CDR1 is SGHKS and CDR2 YYEKEE (reference sequence). This entry comes from a study of tissue T cells after allogeneic stem cell transplantation. Generated by immunoSEQ multiplex PCR, the TCRdb table keeps only in-frame clones and is missing some. Of around 6,400 clones listed, around 61% are singletons. This chain links TRBV5-5 with TRBJ2-7; 9 bases agree with TRBD1. Sequencing used duodenum tissue, obtained at autopsy. The receptor was derived from an older female donor with lung cancer. The DNA for the CDR3 is TGTGCCAGCAGCTTGGAGAGGGACAGGGCGGGTTACGAGCAGTACTTC. This gives the protein CASSLERDRAGYEQYF.